This T cell receptor (beta chain) was recorded in a study of low-dose radiotherapy and immunotherapy resistance in tumors. Covering alpha and beta chains, TRAV- and TRBV-specific primers were used for the first-strand cDNA. TCRs were amplified for around 21 PCR cycles with a constant-region primer and V-primer adapter. TCRdb ran MiXCR on the reads and lists one entry per CDR3 protein. The sample includes about 97,000 distinct CDR3 sequences, around 21% of them seen just once. The CDR3 length is 13 residues. V was shortened by 5 bases and J by 4 bases, with 11 bases between the two germline ends. Germline V gene lookup returns CDR1 MNHNS and CDR2 SASEGT. The time point denotes: after trial treatment. Treatment given: LDRT plus nivolumab, ipilimumab, low-dose cyclophosphamide and aspirin (RACIN trial). This clonotype was seen many times.

The TCR was taken from a male donor with prostate cancer. The chain has TRBV6-1 and TRBJ2-5, with D unclear. Here the sequenced sample was PBMCs, taken after low-dose radiotherapy plus immunotherapy. The CDR3 spells CASSPGSGETQYF. CDR3 bases: TGTGCCAGCAGTCCGGGTTCGGGAGAGACCCAGTACTTC.